This T cell receptor beta chain was documented in a study of cytomegalovirus exposure and HLA in healthy donors (dated by TCRdb to 2016 to 2017). Regarding the study in general: An earlier analysis of roughly 630 of the donors reported about 250 Gb of sequence data and 100 million to 130 million unique TCR beta sequences from approximately 180 million T cells. An early release that covered fewer than 750 HLA-typed donors contained around 330 gigabases of sequencing data and 70 million to 100 million unique TCR sequences. The genetic ancestry cluster associated with self-reported Caucasian donors included around 76% of the roughly 400 genotyped donors. The study aimed to test whether cataloging public T cell receptors could reveal signatures of past pathogen exposure. Using immunosequencing, the study profiled T cell repertoires from around 680 subjects and related those repertoires to cytomegalovirus serostatus. In addition to the first cohort of 500 to 850 subjects, a separate validation cohort of 120 different subjects was used. To predict cytomegalovirus infection status, the study brought together high-throughput TCR immunosequencing, statistical association of individual TCRs with disease status, and machine learning. A later analysis re-examined previously published TCR beta repertoires from about 670 donors and added high-resolution HLA genotyping to investigate patterns of TCR occurrence. Rather than using new phenotypic data, the later analysis identified candidate immune exposures from TCR beta sequences and from how often those sequences occurred across donors. To decide whether each TCR beta V gene segment behaved as functional or pseudogenic, an earlier analysis of several hundred of the donors relied on high-throughput TCR beta sequencing. Donor age, sex, ethnicity and CMV serostatus were collected together with the repertoire data. Genome-wide SNP genotypes for about 65% of the 666 donors were used in a later genetic analysis, which treated that subset as a discovery cohort. Every repertoire in the discovery cohort had been generated on one and the same sequencing platform. Both class I and class II loci were covered by HLA typing, at four-digit resolution. The number of donors typed differed by locus, with 629-630 for A, B, C, DRB1 and DQB1, over 500 for DQA1, over 600 for DPA1, and 400 to 490 for DPB1. Roughly five DR-DQ haplotypes were handled as single units for association and clustering, since linkage in the cohort was strong. Among about 370 genotyped donors of the cohort, an average of around 240,000 unique TCR beta nucleotide sequences was sequenced per donor, of which 15% to 20% were non-productive.

CDR1 SNHLY and CDR2 FYNNEI are derived from the germline V gene. Trimming at the junction amounts to 3 bases on V and 2 bases on J, and the germline ends lie 11 bases apart. Including the terminal cysteine and phenylalanine, the CDR3 comprises 14 residues. Only the CDR3 DNA stays, 42 bases, in frame from base 1. What the research found in general, with its limitations: Most TCR sequences were seen in very few donors, while some public TCRs were found in many individuals. In a later analysis, TCR association rates were found to vary across HLA loci, with the most associated TCRs seen for DRB1 alleles and the fewest for HLA-C alleles. Some IMGT-functional V segments, including TRBV6-2 and TRBV6-3, could not be told apart with the 87-base-pair reads, so those segments were excluded. A total of fewer than 200 TCR beta chains were listed by the study as associated with cytomegalovirus. A cluster of highly shared sequence variants was judged likely to be a technical artifact of the sequencing pipeline. Most CMV-associated TCR beta chains appeared to be HLA-restricted in a later analysis, and the HLA associations seemed to be driven largely by CMV exposure. In an earlier analysis of around 500 of the donors, most TCR beta V segments appeared in productive rearrangements about 87% or about 30% of the time, broadly matching IMGT annotations. Assigning TCR associations to individual alleles was difficult when HLA alleles, especially DR and DQ, strongly co-occurred. Because counts were too low, roughly 16 rarely observed V segments, including chromosome 9 orphons, were excluded from the earlier analysis of several hundred of the donors. The classifier was reported to diagnose cytomegalovirus status with high specificity and sensitivity in both the original cohort and the validation cohort. A further reported finding was that TCR beta sequences accurately predicted the HLA-A and HLA-B alleles for most subjects in the first cohort. In a later genetic analysis, a missense DCLRE1C variant was associated with V-gene and J-gene trimming of TCR beta chains, and the association was replicated in an independent cohort. In a later genetic analysis, fewer N-insertions in productive TCRs were reported among donors in an Asian-associated ancestry cluster than the approximately 710-donor mean. Because HLA typing was missing for some donors at each locus, association tests included only the typed subset. A later analysis found that HLA-associated TCR beta chains were more clonally expanded and had lower generation probabilities than equally common non-associated chains. At a false discovery rate of 0.05, a later analysis linked 15,000 to 20,000 TCR beta sequences to specific HLA alleles. In vitro tests confirmed that a few of the cytomegalovirus-associated TCR beta chains recognize cytomegalovirus antigens. The presence/absence analyses assumed that sequencing depth was roughly uniform across donors, and that assumption may not be true. The only immune exposure information available for the cohort was CMV serostatus. The authors suggested that the approach could potentially be generalized to other disease states and immunological phenotypes. Linkage disequilibrium might explain the correlated functional status among segregating V segments, but an unknown experimental factor could not be excluded. A later analysis reported that several top co-occurrence clusters appeared linked to parvovirus B19, influenza, CMV and Epstein-Barr virus. The cohort was sequenced for TCR beta chains only, and without alpha or paired-chain data the features that could be detected were limited.

The library relied on the immunoSEQ multiplex PCR assay. The multiplex PCR relied on a mix of 60 forward primers for TCR Vbeta segments and 13 reverse primers for TCR Jbeta segments. Amplification of the CDR3 region of rearranged TCR beta genes was performed with a multiplex PCR assay on genomic DNA. On the Illumina HiSeq System, the amplified TCR beta libraries were sequenced as 87-base-pair reads. Per the authors' processing: In a later analysis, tens of millions of unique TCR beta chains were counted across the roughly 670 repertoires, and approximately 9.9 million of these chains were shared by at least two donors. Raw reads were error-corrected and collapsed into unique sequences with a nearest-neighbor algorithm that merged closely related sequences to remove PCR and sequencing errors. V, D and J gene segments were assigned by aligning CDR3 sequences to IMGT reference sequences. For a sequence to be retained, at least a six-nucleotide match to both a V gene segment and a J gene segment was required. A rearrangement counted as productive if the CDR3 had no stop codons and remained in frame with V and J, and every other rearrangement counted as non-productive. CDR3 was defined according to IMGT convention as the region running from the second conserved V-encoded cysteine to the conserved J-encoded phenylalanine. Sequences without an unambiguous match to a single V gene segment were excluded from the earlier analysis of 450 to 650 of the donors. An earlier analysis of some 500 of the donors classified V segments as functional when productive rearrangements were above 56.7% and as segregating when the standard deviation between donors was above 5%. A statistical classification framework was built for diagnosing cytomegalovirus status from the catalog of TCR beta chain sequences. In a later analysis, V and J genes were assigned by comparing TCR nucleotide sequences against IMGT/GENE-DB human TR gene sequences. Using the TCRdist pipeline, a later analysis assigned CDR3 sequences along with most-parsimonious VDJ recombination scenarios. In a later analysis, each TCR beta chain was defined by its CDR3 amino acid sequence together with its V-gene family, and reads lacking a unique V-gene family were excluded. A later analysis removed 550 to 650 highly shared, low-generation-probability nucleotide sequences to deal with suspected cross-contamination and a sequencing artifact. In a later analysis, a clonal expansion index for each public chain was calculated from normalized within-repertoire ranks of inferred template counts. In a later analysis, generation probabilities were computed with a VDJ recombination model fitted to out-of-frame rearrangements, and the resulting probabilities were checked against IGoR. In a later analysis, TCR-TCR, TCR-HLA and TCR-CMV co-occurrence was scored with hypergeometric tests, and a repertoire-size bias correction was applied to TCR pairs. To estimate false discovery rates, a later analysis permuted the HLA or CMV assignments 20 times. In a later analysis, co-occurring TCRs were grouped using DBSCAN, and TCRdist sequence similarity was added for clustering within HLA-allele-positive subsets. Repertoires with fewer than 30,000 or more than 120,000 public chains, plus five repertoires with anomalous nucleotide sharing, were excluded from co-occurrence clustering. The immuneACCESS repertoire file appears here via TCRdb, limited to in-frame rearrangements. These files lack a portion of the clones; in checked studies, under half of the deficit traces to unresolved V genes, and the cause of the others is not known. V and J calls plus clone size are reproduced from that table; the DNA served to infer D and trimming. Within this sample are around 150,000 clones, with around 75% of them counted one time only. The top ten clones comprise about 1.3% of the sample.

In total, over 600 healthy bone marrow donors made up the cohort. Cohort members were all nominally healthy when sampled, although unrecorded immune exposures were likely present. The donor tested CMV seronegative, placing the donor among the roughly 350 seronegative members of the cohort. Every donor gave a peripheral blood sample, and the peripheral blood mononuclear cells from that sample were used for TCR beta sequencing. Genomic DNA was extracted from the blood cell samples with the Qiagen DNeasy Blood Extraction Kit. This clone showed up just a few times. The antigen it binds to is not known. Base-call qualities are not available, and no considerably larger clone is one nucleotide away.

The chain uses TRBV2 and TRBJ2-7; the D gene is perhaps TRBD1, from 5 matching bases. This receptor was taken from a man between 18 and 35 years old in good health and CMV-seronegative. Sequenced sample: PBMCs. The CDR3 loop reads CASSEKTVPYEQYF. The DNA reads as follows: TGTGCCAGCAGTGAGAAGACAGTCCCCTACGAGCAGTACTTC.